The sample holds many counts of the clone carrying this T cell receptor (beta chain). Its antigen is as yet unknown. Each patient came to thyroid surgery without any prior treatment (of any kind). This entry comes from a study of metastatic and nonmetastatic thyroid tumors. Study overall: Blood and tumor or nodule tissue repertoires from malignant and benign thyroid patients were compared. Findings of the study overall: The reported finding was significantly higher TCR beta diversity in malignant thyroid tumors relative to benign nodules, in blood and tumor.

V dropped 2 bases and J dropped 4; count of bases not matched to a gene: 12. The CDR3 contains 18 residues. Looked up from germline, CDR1 is SGHTA and CDR2 is FQGTGA. Using MiXCR, TCRdb reanalyzed the PCR reads. The sample has tens of thousands of clones, more than 20% seen once. The V and J genes are TRBV7-3 and TRBJ2-3, with 10 bases fitting TRBD2. Sequenced: blood. The TCR originated in a male donor with papillary thyroid cancer or a benign thyroid nodule (not recorded which). Some clones in this sample may be carry-over from other donors' samples. The CDR3 sequence: CASSLQRTSGALADTQYF. In DNA form, the CDR3 reads TGTGCCAGCAGCTTACAGAGGACTAGCGGAGCCCTGGCAGATACGCAGTATTTT.